The 9 T cell receptor beta chains in this list originate from one sample, sequenced in a study of cytomegalovirus exposure and HLA in healthy donors. Amplification used 60 Vbeta primers and 13 Jbeta primers. This table comes from immunoSEQ multiplex PCR, and its TCRdb copy is limited to in-frame clones, with some not included. The sample lists tens of thousands of clones; around three quarters were seen once. The specimen was PBMCs. Source of these receptors: a woman aged 40 to 50 in good health and CMV-seropositive.

V usage is TRBV30 and J usage is TRBJ2-3; D gene unclear. The V gene lost 0 bases and the J gene lost 0 bases, with 10 bases spanning the gap. Germline CDR1 and CDR2: GTSNPN and SVGIG (reference sequence). CDR3 length: 15 residues. CDR3 DNA: TGTGCCTGGAGTGTACCTAACGGGAGCACAGATACGCAGTATTTT. Translated: CAWSVPNGSTDTQYF.

This chain uses TRBV18 with TRBJ1-1; 7 positions agree with TRBD1. V lost 0 bases to trimming and J lost 8 bases; unmatched junction nucleotides: 12. The CDR3 runs to 16 residues. Germline lookup yields CDR1 KGHSH and CDR2 LQKENI. Here the CDR3 reads CASSPPSQQGKGEAFF. The DNA of the CDR3 is TGTGCCAGCTCACCACCGAGTCAACAGGGGAAAGGGGAAGCTTTCTTT.

This clone was seen a few times. The CDR3, as DNA: TGTGCCAGCAGGCAGGGTCGCACAGATACGCAGTATTTT. The encoded protein is CASRQGRTDTQYF. The V gene is TRBV28, the J gene TRBJ2-3; D may be TRBD1 (5 bases). V lost 6 bases and J lost 1, with 8 bases in between. The CDR3 has 13 amino acids. The germline CDR1 and CDR2 sequences are MDHEN and SYDVKM. Variable domain in full (rest from reference TRBV28 and TRBJ2-3): DVKVTQSSRYLVKRTGEKVFLECVQDMDHENMFWYRQDPGLGLRLIYFSYDVKMKEKGDIPEGYSVSREKKERFSLILESASTNQTSMYLCASRQGRTDTQYFGPGTRLTVL.

The chain carries TRBV19 and TRBJ2-5; 10 bases line up with TRBD1. CDR3 size: 19 residues. The ends lost 3 bases at V and 5 bases at J; junction bases unmatched: 18. CDR1 LNHDA and CDR2 SQIVND come from the germline V gene (reference sequence). Written as DNA, the CDR3 is TGTGCCAGTAGTATTAGGTATCGGACCCGACAGGGGGCCGGGGAGACCCAGTACTTC. This codes for CASSIRYRTRQGAGETQYF.

The sample holds a few counts of this clone. The gene calls are TRBV7-3 and TRBJ2-2, with TRBD1 as a possible D gene (6 bases). CDR3 length: 15 residues. V lost 0 bases and J lost 6, with 11 bases in between. Germline assignment: CDR1 SGHTA and CDR2 FQGTGA. The CDR3 DNA sequence: TGTGCCAGCAGCTTAACTCTGGGGGCAGCCGGGGAGCTGTTTTTT. The encoded protein is CASSLTLGAAGELFF.

Only a few counts were recorded for this clone. V usage is TRBV7-6 and J usage is TRBJ1-3; D is unclear. CDR1 and CDR2 (germline): SGHVS, FNYEAQ. This CDR3 spans 14 amino acids. V was pared by 3 bases and J by 0 bases, with 6 bases between. CDR3 sequence reads: CASSFALSGNTIYF. The DNA of the CDR3 is TGTGCCAGCAGCTTCGCGCTCTCTGGAAACACCATATATTTT.

CDR3 nucleotide sequence: TGTGCCAGCAGCCCCTCGGGACTTCCAGGGGATACGCAGTATTTT. Translated, it gives CASSPSGLPGDTQYF. The V and J genes are TRBV5-6 and TRBJ2-3; a possible D gene is TRBD2 (6 bases). The CDR3 runs 15 residues. Germline V lookup: CDR1 SGHDT, CDR2 YYEEEE. Deletions cut 4 bases from V and 6 bases from J, with 18 bases between.

The chain is built from TRBV9 and TRBJ2-5, with D possibly being TRBD1 (6 bases). Trimming took off 6 bases at V and 4 bases at J, with 13 bases between the two ends. Germline-derived CDR1 and CDR2 are SGDLS and YYNGEE. The CDR3 has 13 amino acids. CDR3 protein: CASNGGLLETQYF. In DNA, the CDR3 is TGTGCCAGCAATGGGGGCCTTTTAGAGACCCAGTACTTC.

The V call is TRBV9, the J call TRBJ2-7; the D is unclear. The ends were cut back, 7 bases at V and 1 base at J, with 15 bases in the middle. The CDR3 consists of 14 residues. Germline-derived CDR1 and CDR2 are SGDLS and YYNGEE. The CDR3 DNA reads as TGTGCCAGCGGGTGGGCAGACCCTTCCTACGAGCAGTACTTC. Amino acid sequence: CASGWADPSYEQYF.